The T cell receptor (beta chain) described here comes from a study of post-analysis software for immune sequencing data. Whole-study results and caveats: Same-batch samples co-clustered strongly by F measure. TRBV segments more frequent in patients than in controls numbered five and included TRBV5-6, TRBV5-1 and TRBV20-1. Versus controls, multiple sclerosis patients showed significantly lower diversity (normalized Chao1).

Worth noting for this clonotype: Its target is not known. One end of the junction does not line up with germline, which may come from a read error.

This CDR3 has 23 residues. CDR1 and CDR2 from the germline V gene are SGHRS and YFSETQ. The library was made from cDNA and included unique molecular identifiers. When roughly 0.9 to 10 million T cells were used, they gave about 540,000 cDNA molecules. TCRdb called the PCR reads again in MiXCR, with one record for every CDR3 protein. Of roughly 600,000 distinct CDR3 sequences in the sample, roughly 40% were seen once. Input material: blood. This receptor was identified in a girl between 10 and 17 years old with multiple sclerosis. The chain is built from TRBV5-1 and TRBJ2-6, with 8 bases fitting TRBD2. In DNA, the CDR3 is TGCACCAGCAGCTTGGCCTCGGGGCGGGGGGATCGAAACGTTAGCTCTGGGGCCAACGTCCTGACTTTC. Its protein product is CTSSLASGRGDRNVSSGANVLTF.